This T cell receptor (beta chain) was recovered during a study of blood T cell repertoires in COVID-19 (TCRdb year 2020). About the full investigation: Samples covering the acute and convalescent phases of COVID-19 were provided by collaborators in the United States, Italy and Spain. The prospective study material was composed of cDNA or gDNA derived from T cells, B-cell-depleted T cells, or PBMCs. Deeply sampled blood TCRbeta repertoires from subjects exposed to, actively infected with, or recovered from COVID-19 were included in the dataset. A freely available public database, intended as a resource for researchers studying the immune response to SARS-CoV-2, is where the repertoires were released. Samples were obtained from the ongoing ImmuneRACE study (first 160 participants) and from over 1,000 subjects provided by 6 global collaborators. A de-identified subject ID, COVID-19 status, age in years and sex were almost always included in the sample metadata. Where available, HLA class I and class II types were taken from metadata supplied by the sample provider and were not determined by assay-based typing. General findings and caveats noted by the study authors: Clinical and demographic metadata were provided uncurated, with the amount varying by source and participant.

Comments on this clone: Its cognate antigen has yet to be identified. No clone much larger than this one lies a single base away; base qualities are absent.

TCRbeta CDR3 regions were amplified from genomic DNA by means of the immunoSEQ Assay, a bias-controlled multiplex PCR. The original methods were these. The number of nucleated cells in each sample was estimated from the amplification of reference gene primers within the assay. To quantify the absolute abundance of each unique TCRbeta CDR3 rearrangement, sequence reads were collapsed and filtered. For each sample, productive Simpson clonality was calculated by taking the square root of Simpson's diversity index across productive rearrangements. Sourced from immuneACCESS, this table was stored by TCRdb with only in-frame sequences that have V and J called. A share of the clones is absent; for the studies checked, an unresolved V gene accounts for under half, and the remainder has no known explanation. V, J and clone size derive from that table, while D and trimming were established from the DNA sequence. For this sample there are roughly 140,000 clones; around four fifths appear just once. Jointly, the top ten make up about 3% of the sample.

Its CDR3 holds 17 amino acids, cysteine through phenylalanine. Only CDR3 DNA is held: 51 bases, read in frame from base 1. Via the germline V gene (reference sequence), CDR1 is LNHDA and CDR2 SQIVND. After removal of 5 bases from V and 2 bases from J, the junction retains 12 bases not matched to a gene. Whole blood was collected in K2EDTA tubes by collaborating institutions according to the institutions' own protocols. For TCRbeta analysis, collaborator samples were shipped as frozen whole blood, as isolated PBMCs, or as DNA extracted from either sample type. The V and J segments used are TRBV19 and TRBJ1-5; 7 central bases correspond to TRBD1. The receptor was isolated from a woman aged 40 to 49 with active or convalescent COVID-19. The material sequenced was peripheral blood. Read as DNA, the sequence is TGTGCCAGTAGTCTTAGTTCCTGGACAGGCGGCAATCAGCCCCAGCATTTT. Translation gives CASSLSSWTGGNQPQHF.